The clone carrying this T cell receptor (beta chain) was counted a few times. Researchers placed about 200,000 CFSE-labeled responder cells in culture with about 200,000 irradiated, violet-dye-labeled stimulator cells. Sequencing used immunoSEQ multiplex PCR; TCRdb keeps in-frame clones, though not all of them. This sample has 8,000 to 10,000 clones, with more than 25% found just once. The J segment lost 4 bases and the V segment lost 3 bases, leaving 6 bases of the junction unmatched. Germline-derived CDR1 and CDR2 are MNHNY and SVGAGI (reference sequence). The CDR3 length is 15 residues. The sample is drawn from a study of graft-versus-host responses after intestinal transplantation.

The V call is TRBV6-6, the J call TRBJ2-5; 9 nucleotides match TRBD2. The TCR originated in a human patient who received an intestinal transplant. This sample comprised alloreactive CD8+ T cells from a mixed lymphocyte reaction culture, obtained before intestinal transplant. Subset indicated: CFSE-low proliferating T cells sorted from roughly six-day pre-transplant mixed lymphocyte reaction (GvH or HvG direction). This CDR3 reads CASSYAGGMGETQYF. The CDR3 DNA sequence: TGTGCCAGCAGTTATGCGGGGGGGATGGGAGAGACCCAGTACTTC.